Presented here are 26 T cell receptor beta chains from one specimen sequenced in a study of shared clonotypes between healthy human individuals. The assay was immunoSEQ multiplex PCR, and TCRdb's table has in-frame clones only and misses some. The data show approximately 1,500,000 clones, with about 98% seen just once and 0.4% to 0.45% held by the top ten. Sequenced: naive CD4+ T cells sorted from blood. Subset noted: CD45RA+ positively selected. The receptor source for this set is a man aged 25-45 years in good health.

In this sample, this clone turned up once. CDR3 bases: TGCGCCAGCAGCCAAGTAAGGGGACTATTCAACGGGGAGCTGTTTTTT. Translating gives CASSQVRGLFNGELFF. The V and J genes are TRBV4-3 and TRBJ2-2, with 7 positions matching TRBD2. The J segment lost 7 bases and the V segment lost 1 base, leaving 9 bases of the junction unmatched. The germline gives CDR1 LGHNA, CDR2 YSLEER. The CDR3 is made up of 16 amino acids.

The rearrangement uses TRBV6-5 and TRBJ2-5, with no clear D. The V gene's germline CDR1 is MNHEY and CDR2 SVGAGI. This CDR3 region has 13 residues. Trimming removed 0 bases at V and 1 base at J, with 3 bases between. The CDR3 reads CASSYSAQETQYF. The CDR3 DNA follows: TGTGCCAGCAGTTACTCGGCCCAAGAGACCCAGTACTTC.

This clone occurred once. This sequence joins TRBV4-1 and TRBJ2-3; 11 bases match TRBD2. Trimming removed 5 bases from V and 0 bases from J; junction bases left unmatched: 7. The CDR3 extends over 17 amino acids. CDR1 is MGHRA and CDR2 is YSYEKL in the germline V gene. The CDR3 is CASSLLAGGSSTDTQYF. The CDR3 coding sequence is TGCGCCAGCAGCTTGCTAGCGGGAGGCTCTAGCACAGATACGCAGTATTTT.

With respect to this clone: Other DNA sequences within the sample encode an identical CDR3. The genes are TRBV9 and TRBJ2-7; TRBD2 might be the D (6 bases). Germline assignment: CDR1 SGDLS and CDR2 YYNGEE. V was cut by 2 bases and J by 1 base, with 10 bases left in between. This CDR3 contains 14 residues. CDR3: CASSVGTVSYEQYF. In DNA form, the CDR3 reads TGTGCCAGCAGCGTGGGGACTGTTTCCTACGAGCAGTACTTC. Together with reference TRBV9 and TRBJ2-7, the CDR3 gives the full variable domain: DSGVTQTPKHLITATGQRVTLRCSPRSGDLSVYWYQQSLDQGLQFLIQYYNGEERAKGNILERFSAQQFPDLHSELNLSSLELGDSALYFCASSVGTVSYEQYFGPGTRLTVT.

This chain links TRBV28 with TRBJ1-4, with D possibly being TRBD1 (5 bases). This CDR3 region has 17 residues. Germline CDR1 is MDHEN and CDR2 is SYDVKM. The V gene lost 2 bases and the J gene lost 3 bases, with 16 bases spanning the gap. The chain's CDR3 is CASSLVAGFQANEKLFF. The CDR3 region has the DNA TGTGCCAGCAGTTTAGTTGCAGGGTTCCAGGCTAATGAAAAACTGTTTTTT.

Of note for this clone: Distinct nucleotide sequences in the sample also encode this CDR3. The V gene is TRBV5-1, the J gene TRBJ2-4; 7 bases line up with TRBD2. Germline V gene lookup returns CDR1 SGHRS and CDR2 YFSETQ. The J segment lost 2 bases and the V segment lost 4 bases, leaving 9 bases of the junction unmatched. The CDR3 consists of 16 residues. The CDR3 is CASSLLAGATKNIQYF. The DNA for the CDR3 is TGCGCCAGCAGCCTGCTGGCGGGAGCAACCAAAAACATTCAGTACTTC. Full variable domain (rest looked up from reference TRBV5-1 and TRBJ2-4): KAGVTQTPRYLIKTRGQQVTLSCSPISGHRSVSWYQQTPGQGLQFLFEYFSETQRNKGNFPGRFSGRQFSNSRSEMNVSTLELGDSALYLCASSLLAGATKNIQYFGAGTRLSVL.

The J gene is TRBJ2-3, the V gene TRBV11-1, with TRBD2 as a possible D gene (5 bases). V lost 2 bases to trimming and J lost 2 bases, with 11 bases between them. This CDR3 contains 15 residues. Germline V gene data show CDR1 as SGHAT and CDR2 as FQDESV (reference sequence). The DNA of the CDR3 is TGTGCCAGCAGCTTAAGGCTAGCTAACACAGATACGCAGTATTTT. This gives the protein CASSLRLANTDTQYF.

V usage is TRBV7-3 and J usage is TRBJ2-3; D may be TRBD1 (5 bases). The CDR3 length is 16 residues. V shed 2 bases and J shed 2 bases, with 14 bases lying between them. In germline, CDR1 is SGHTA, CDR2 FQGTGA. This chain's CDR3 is CASSLFSGFLTDTQYF. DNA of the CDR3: TGTGCCAGCAGCTTATTTTCAGGGTTTCTCACAGATACGCAGTATTTT.

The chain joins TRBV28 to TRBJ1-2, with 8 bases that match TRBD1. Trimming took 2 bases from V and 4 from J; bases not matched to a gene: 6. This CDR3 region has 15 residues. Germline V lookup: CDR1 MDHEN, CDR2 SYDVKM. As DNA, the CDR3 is TGTGCCAGCAGTTTAGGGGACAGGCCTCTCTATGGCTACACCTTC. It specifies CASSLGDRPLYGYTF.

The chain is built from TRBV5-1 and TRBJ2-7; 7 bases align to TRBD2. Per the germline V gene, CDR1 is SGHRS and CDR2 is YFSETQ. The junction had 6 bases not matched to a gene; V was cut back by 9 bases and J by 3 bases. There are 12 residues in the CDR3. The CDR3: CATLRGSYEQYF. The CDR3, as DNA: TGCGCCACCCTCCGCGGGAGCTACGAGCAGTACTTC.

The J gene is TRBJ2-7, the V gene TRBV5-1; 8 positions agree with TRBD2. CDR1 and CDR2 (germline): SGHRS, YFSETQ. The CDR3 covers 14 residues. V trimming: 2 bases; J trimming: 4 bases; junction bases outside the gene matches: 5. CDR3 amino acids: CASSFSGTEYEQYF. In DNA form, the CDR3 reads TGCGCCAGCAGCTTTAGCGGGACCGAGTACGAGCAGTACTTC.

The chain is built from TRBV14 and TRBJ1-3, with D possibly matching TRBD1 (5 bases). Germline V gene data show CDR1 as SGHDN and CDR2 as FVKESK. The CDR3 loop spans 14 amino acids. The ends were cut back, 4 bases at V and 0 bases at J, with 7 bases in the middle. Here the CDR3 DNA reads TGTGCCAGCAGCCGACAGATCTCTGGAAACACCATATATTTT. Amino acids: CASSRQISGNTIYF.

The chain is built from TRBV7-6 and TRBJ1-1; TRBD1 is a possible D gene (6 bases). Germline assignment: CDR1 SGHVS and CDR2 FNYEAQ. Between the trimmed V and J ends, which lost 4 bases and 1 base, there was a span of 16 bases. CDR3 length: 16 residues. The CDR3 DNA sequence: TGTGCCAGCAGCTCGAGGACAGTCCTGGAGAACACTGAAGCTTTCTTT. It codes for CASSSRTVLENTEAFF.

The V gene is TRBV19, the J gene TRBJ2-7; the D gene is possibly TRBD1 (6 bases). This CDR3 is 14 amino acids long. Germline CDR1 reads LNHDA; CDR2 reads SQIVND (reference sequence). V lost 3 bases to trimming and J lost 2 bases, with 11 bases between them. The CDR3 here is CASSMKTGTYEQYF. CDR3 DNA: TGTGCCAGTAGTATGAAAACAGGGACCTACGAGCAGTACTTC.

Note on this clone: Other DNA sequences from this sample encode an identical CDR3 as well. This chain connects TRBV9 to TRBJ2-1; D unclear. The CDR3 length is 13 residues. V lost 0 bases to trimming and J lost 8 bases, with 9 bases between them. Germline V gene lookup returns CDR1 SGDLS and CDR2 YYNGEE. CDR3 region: CASSVASRDEQFF. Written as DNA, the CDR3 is TGTGCCAGCAGCGTAGCTAGTCGCGATGAGCAGTTCTTC.

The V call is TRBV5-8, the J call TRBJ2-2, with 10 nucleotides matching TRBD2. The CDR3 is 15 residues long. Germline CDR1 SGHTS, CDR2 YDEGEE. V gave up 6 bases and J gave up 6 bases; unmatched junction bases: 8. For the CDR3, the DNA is TGTGCCAGCACCAACGGGGGGACTAGCGCCGGGGAGCTGTTTTTT. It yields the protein CASTNGGTSAGELFF.

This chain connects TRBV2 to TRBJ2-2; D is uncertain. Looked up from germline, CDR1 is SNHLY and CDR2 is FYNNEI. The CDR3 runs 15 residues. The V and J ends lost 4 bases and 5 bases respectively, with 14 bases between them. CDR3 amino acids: CASSGSPLFTGELFF. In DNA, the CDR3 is TGTGCCAGCAGTGGGAGCCCCTTATTTACCGGGGAGCTGTTTTTT.

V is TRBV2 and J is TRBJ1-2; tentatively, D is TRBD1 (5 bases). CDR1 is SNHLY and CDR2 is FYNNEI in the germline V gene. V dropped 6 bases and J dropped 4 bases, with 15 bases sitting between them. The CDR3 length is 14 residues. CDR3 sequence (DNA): TGTGCCAGCAGCTCTGATTCGGGGCGCTATGGCTACACCTTC. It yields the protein CASSSDSGRYGYTF.

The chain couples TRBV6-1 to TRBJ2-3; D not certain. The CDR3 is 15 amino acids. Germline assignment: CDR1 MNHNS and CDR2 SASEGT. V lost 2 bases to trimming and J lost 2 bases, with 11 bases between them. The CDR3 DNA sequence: TGTGCCAGCAGTGAACAGGCAGACTTCACAGATACGCAGTATTTT. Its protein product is CASSEQADFTDTQYF.

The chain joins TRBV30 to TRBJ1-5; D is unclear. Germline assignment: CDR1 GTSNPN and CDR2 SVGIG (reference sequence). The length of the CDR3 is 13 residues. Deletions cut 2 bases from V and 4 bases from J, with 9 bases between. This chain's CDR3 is CAWSREINQPQHF. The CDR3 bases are TGTGCCTGGAGTCGGGAGATAAATCAGCCCCAGCATTTT.

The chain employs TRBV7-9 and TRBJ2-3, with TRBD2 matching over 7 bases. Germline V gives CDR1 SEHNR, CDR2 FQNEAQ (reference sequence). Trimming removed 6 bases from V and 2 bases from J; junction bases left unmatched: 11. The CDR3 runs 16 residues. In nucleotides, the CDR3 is TGTGCCAGCAGATCGACTAGCCGTGGGGCCACAGATACGCAGTATTTT. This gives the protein CASRSTSRGATDTQYF.

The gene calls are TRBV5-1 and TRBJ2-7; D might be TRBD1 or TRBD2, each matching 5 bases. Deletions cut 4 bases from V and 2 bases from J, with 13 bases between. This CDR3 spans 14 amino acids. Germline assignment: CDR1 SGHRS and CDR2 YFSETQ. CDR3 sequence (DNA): TGCGCCAGCAGCCTGGACTGGGACGCCTACGAGCAGTACTTC. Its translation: CASSLDWDAYEQYF.

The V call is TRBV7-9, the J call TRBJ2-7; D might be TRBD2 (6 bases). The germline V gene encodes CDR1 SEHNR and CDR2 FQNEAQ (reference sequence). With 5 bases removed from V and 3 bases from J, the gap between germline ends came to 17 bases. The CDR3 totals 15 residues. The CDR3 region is CASSPLGRGNYEQYF. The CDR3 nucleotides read TGTGCCAGCAGCCCACTTGGGCGGGGCAACTACGAGCAGTACTTC.

CDR3 in DNA: TGTGCCAGCAGTTTACGGTGGCGGAACACTGAAGCTTTCTTT. It yields the protein CASSLRWRNTEAFF. The chain is built from TRBV28 and TRBJ1-1; no firm D call. The CDR3 totals 14 residues. Germline V lookup: CDR1 MDHEN, CDR2 SYDVKM. Trimming removed 2 bases at V and 1 base at J, with 8 bases between.

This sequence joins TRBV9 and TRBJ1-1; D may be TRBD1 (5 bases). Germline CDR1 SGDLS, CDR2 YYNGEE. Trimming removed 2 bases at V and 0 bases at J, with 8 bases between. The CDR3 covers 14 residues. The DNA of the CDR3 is TGTGCCAGCAGCGTGGACACAGTGAACACTGAAGCTTTCTTT. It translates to CASSVDTVNTEAFF.

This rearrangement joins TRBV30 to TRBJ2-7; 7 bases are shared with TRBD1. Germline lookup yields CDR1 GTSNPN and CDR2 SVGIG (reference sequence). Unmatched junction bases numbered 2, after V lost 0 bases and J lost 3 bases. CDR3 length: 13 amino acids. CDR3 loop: CAWSVAGGYEQYF. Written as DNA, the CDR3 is TGTGCCTGGAGTGTCGCAGGGGGCTACGAGCAGTACTTC. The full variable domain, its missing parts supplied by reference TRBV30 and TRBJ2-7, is SQTIHQWPATLVQPVGSPLSLECTVEGTSNPNLYWYRQAAGRGLQLLFYSVGIGQISSEVPQNLSASRPQDRQFILSSKKLLLSDSGFYLCAWSVAGGYEQYFGPGTRLTVT.